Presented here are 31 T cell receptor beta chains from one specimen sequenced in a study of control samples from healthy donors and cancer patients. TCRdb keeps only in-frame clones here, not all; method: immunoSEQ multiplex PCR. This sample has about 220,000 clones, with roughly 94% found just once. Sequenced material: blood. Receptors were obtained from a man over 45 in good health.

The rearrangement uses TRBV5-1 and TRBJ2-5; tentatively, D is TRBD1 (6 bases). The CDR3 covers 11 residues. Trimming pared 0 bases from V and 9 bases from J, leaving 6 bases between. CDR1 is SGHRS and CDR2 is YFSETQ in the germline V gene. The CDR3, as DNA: TGCGCCAGCAGCTTGGACAGGGCCCAGTACTTC. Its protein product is CASSLDRAQYF.

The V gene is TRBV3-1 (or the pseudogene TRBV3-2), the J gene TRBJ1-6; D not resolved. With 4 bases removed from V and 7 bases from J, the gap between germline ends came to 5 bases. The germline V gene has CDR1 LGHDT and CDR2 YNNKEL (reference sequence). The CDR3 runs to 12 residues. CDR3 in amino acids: CASSRSNSPLHF. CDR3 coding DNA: TGTGCCAGCAGCCGTTCAAATTCACCCCTCCACTTT.

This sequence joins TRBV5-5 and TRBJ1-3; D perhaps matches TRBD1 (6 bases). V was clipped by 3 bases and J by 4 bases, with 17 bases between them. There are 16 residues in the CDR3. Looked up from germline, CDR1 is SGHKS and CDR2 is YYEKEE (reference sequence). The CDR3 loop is CASSSRGAWGGNTIYF. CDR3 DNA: TGTGCCAGCAGCTCTCGGGGGGCTTGGGGAGGAAACACCATATATTTT.

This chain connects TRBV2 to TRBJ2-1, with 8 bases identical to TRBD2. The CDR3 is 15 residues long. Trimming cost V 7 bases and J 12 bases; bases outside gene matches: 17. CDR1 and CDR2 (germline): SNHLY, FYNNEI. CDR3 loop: CASTERGGASIMQFF. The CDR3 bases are TGTGCCAGCACCGAACGGGGGGGGGCCTCGATAATGCAGTTCTTC.

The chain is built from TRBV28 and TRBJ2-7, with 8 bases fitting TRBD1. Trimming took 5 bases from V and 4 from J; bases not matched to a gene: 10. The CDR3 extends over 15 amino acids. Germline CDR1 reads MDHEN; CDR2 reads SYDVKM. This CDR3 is CASSPGGQGQYEQYF. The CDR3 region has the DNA TGTGCCAGCAGTCCAGGAGGACAGGGACAATACGAGCAGTACTTC.

CDR3 protein: CASSLTEGGTEAFF. The DNA for the CDR3 is TGTGCCAGCAGTCTAACAGAGGGGGGCACTGAAGCTTTCTTT. The chain employs TRBV6-5 and TRBJ1-1; weak D call: TRBD1 (6 bases). This CDR3 is 14 amino acids long. Per the germline V gene, CDR1 is MNHEY and CDR2 is SVGAGI. Trimming took 5 bases from V and 4 from J, leaving 14 bases between them.

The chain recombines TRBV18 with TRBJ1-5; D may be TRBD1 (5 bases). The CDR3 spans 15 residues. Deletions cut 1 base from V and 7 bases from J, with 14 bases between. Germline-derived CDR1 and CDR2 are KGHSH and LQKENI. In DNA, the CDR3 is TGTGCCAGCTCACCACAAACAGGACACTCGCAGCCCCAGCATTTT. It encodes CASSPQTGHSQPQHF.

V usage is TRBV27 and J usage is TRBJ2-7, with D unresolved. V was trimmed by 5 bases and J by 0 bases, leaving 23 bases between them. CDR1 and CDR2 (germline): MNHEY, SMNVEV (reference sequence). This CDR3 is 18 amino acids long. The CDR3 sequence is CASSLAIGEVLSSYEQYV. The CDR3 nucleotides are TGTGCCAGCAGTCTTGCGATCGGAGAGGTGCTAAGCTCCTACGAGCAGTACGTC.

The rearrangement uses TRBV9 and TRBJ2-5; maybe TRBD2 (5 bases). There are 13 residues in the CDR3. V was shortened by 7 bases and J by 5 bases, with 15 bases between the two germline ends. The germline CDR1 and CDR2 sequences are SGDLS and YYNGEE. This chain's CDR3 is CASGGPSSETQYF. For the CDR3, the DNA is TGTGCCAGCGGAGGACCGTCCTCGGAGACCCAGTACTTC.

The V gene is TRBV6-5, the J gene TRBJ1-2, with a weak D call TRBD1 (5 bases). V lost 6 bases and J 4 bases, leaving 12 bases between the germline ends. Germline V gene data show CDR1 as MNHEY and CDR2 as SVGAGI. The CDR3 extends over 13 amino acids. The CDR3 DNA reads TGTGCCAGCAGCTCGGGACGGTTCTATGGCTACACCTTC. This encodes CASSSGRFYGYTF.

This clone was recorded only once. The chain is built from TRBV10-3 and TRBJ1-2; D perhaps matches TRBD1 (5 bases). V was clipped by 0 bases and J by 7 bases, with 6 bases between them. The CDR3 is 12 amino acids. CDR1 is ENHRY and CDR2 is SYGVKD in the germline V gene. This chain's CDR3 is CAISESGAGYTF. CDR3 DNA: TGTGCCATCAGTGAGTCCGGGGCTGGCTACACCTTC.

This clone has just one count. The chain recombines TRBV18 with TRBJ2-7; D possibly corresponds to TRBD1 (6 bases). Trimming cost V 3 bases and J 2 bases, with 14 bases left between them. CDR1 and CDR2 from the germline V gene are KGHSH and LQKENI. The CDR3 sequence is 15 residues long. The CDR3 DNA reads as TGTGCCAGCTCACCCCGGGACACGCTCGCCTACGAGCAGTACTTC. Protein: CASSPRDTLAYEQYF.

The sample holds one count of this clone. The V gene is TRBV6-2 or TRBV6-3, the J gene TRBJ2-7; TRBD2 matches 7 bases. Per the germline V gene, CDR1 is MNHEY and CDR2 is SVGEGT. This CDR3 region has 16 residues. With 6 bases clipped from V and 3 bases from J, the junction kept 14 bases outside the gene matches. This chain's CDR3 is CASSPPLADSFYEQYV. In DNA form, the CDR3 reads TGTGCCAGCAGCCCTCCGCTAGCGGATTCCTTCTACGAGCAGTACGTC.

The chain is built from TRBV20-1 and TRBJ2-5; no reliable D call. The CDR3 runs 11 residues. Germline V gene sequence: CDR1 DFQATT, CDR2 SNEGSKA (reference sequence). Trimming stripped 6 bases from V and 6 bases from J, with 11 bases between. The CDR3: CSAGGEKTQYF. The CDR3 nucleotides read TGCAGTGCAGGCGGAGAGAAGACCCAGTACTTC.

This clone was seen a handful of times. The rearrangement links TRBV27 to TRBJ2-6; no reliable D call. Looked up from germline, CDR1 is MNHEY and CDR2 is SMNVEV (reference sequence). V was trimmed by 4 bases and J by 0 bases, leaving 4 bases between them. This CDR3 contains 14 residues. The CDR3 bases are TGTGCCAGCAGTTATCTCTCTGGGGCCAACGTCCTGACTTTC. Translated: CASSYLSGANVLTF.

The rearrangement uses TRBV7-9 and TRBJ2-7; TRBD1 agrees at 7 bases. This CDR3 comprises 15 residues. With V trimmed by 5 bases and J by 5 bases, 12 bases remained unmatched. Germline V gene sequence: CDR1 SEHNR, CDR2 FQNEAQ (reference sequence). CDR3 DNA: TGTGCCAGCAGCGGTGACAGGGAACGAATCCACGAGCAGTACTTC. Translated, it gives CASSGDRERIHEQYF.

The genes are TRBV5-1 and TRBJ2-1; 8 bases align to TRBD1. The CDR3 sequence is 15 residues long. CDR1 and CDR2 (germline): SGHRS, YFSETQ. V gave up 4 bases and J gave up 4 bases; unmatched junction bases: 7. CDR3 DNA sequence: TGCGCCAGCAGCGCAGGACAGGGATTGTACAATGAGCAGTTCTTC. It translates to CASSAGQGLYNEQFF.

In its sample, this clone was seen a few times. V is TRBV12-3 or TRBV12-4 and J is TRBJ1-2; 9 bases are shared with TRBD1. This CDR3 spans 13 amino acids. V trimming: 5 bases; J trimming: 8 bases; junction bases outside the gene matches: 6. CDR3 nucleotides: TGTGCCAGCAGTATACAGGGGGCTTGGGGCTACACCTTC. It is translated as CASSIQGAWGYTF.

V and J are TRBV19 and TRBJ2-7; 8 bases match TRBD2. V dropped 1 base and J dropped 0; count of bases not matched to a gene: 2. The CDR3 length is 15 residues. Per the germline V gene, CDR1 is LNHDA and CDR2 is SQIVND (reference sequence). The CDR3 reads CASSIGSGASYEQYF. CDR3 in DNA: TGTGCCAGTAGTATAGGTAGCGGGGCCTCCTACGAGCAGTACTTC.

In nucleotides, the CDR3 is TGTGCCAGCAGCTTAGGCAGAGATTACGAGCAGTACTTC. The encoded protein is CASSLGRDYEQYF. The genes are TRBV11-2 and TRBJ2-7; D not resolved. The V end was cut by 1 base, the J end by 4 bases, with 8 bases between. The CDR3 is 13 residues long. Germline V lookup: CDR1 SGHAT, CDR2 FQNNGV. Looking up the rest from reference TRBV11-2 and TRBJ2-7 gives the full variable domain: EAGVAQSPRYKIIEKRQSVAFWCNPISGHATLYWYQQILGQGPKLLIQFQNNGVVDDSQLPKDRFSAERLKGVDSTLKIQPAKLEDSAVYLCASSLGRDYEQYFGPGTRLTVT.

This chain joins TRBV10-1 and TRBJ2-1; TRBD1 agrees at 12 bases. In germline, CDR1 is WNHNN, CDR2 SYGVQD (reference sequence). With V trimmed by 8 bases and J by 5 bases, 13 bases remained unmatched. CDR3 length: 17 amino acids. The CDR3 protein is CASSRVLGTGGNNEQFF. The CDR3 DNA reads TGCGCCAGCTCTAGAGTCCTTGGGACAGGGGGCAACAATGAGCAGTTCTTC.

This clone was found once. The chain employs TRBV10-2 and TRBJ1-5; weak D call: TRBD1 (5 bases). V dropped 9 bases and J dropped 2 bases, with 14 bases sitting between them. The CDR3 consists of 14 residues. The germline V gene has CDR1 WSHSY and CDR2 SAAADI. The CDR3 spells CARRSLGGNQPQHF. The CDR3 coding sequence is TGCGCCAGAAGGAGCTTAGGGGGCAATCAGCCCCAGCATTTT.

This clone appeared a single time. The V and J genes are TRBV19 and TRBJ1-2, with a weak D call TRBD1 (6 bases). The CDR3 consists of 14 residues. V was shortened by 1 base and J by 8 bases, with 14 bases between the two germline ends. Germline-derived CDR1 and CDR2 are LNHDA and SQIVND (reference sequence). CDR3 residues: CASSIGRGAIGYTF. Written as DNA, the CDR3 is TGTGCCAGTAGTATAGGTCGGGGGGCGATCGGCTACACCTTC.

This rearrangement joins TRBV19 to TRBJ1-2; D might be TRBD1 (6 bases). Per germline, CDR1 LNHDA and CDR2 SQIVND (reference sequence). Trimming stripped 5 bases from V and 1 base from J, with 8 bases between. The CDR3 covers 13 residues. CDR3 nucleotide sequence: TGTGCCAGTAGTCAAGGGGGTAACTATGGCTACACCTTC. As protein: CASSQGGNYGYTF.

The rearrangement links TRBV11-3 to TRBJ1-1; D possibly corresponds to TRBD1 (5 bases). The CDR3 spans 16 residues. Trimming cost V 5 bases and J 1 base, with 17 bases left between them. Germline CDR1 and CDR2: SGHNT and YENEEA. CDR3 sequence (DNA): TGTGCCAGCAGCGCGGGAGGAGGAGGGGAGAACACTGAAGCTTTCTTT. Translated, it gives CASSAGGGGENTEAFF.

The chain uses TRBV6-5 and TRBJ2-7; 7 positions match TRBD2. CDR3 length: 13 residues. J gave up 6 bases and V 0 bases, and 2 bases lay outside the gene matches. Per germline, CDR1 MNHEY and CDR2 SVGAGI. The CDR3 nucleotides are TGTGCCAGCAGTTACTCGACGGGGGGCGAGCAGTACGTC. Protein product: CASSYSTGGEQYV.

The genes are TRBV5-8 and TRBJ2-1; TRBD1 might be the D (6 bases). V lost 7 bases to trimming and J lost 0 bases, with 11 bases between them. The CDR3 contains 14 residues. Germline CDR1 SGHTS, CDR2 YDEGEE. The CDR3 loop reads CASAGVVSYNEQFF. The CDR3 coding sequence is TGTGCCAGCGCAGGGGTTGTCTCCTACAATGAGCAGTTCTTC.

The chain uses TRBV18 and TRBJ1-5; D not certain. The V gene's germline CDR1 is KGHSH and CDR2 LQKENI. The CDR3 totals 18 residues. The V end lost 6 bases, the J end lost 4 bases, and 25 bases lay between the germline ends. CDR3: CASSLTVVRRMGNQPQHF. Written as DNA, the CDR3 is TGTGCCAGCTCGTTGACGGTCGTCCGACGGATGGGGAATCAGCCCCAGCATTTT.

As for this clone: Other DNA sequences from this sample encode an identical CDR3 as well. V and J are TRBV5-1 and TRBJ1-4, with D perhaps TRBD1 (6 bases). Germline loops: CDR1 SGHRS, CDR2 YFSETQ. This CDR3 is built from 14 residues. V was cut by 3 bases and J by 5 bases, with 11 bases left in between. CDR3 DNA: TGCGCCAGCAGCTATGGGCAGGGGAATGAAAAACTGTTTTTT. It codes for CASSYGQGNEKLFF.

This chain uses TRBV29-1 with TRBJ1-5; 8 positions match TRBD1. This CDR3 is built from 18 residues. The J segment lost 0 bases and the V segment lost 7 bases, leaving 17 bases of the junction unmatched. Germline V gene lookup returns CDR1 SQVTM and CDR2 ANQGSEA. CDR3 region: CSDEPRTGRNFSNQPQHF. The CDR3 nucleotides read TGCAGCGACGAGCCCAGGACAGGGCGGAATTTTAGCAATCAGCCCCAGCATTTT. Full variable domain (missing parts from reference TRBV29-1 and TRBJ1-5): SAVISQKPSRDICQRGTSLTIQCQVDSQVTMMFWYRQQPGQSLTLIATANQGSEATYESGFVIDKFPISRPNLTFSTLTVSNMSPEDSSIYLCSDEPRTGRNFSNQPQHFGDGTRLSIL.

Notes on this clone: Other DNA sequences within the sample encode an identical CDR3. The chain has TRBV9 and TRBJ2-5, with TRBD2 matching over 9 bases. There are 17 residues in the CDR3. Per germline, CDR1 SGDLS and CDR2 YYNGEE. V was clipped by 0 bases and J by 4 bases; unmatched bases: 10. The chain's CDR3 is CASSVGGGLAGRETQYF. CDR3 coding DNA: TGTGCCAGCAGCGTAGGGGGGGGGCTAGCGGGGAGAGAGACCCAGTACTTC.